This entry lists 26 T cell receptor beta chains sequenced from one sample in a study of T cell repertoires in cytomegalovirus infection. MiXCR, applied by TCRdb to the reads, yields one record per CDR3 protein. This sample yields about 60,000 distinct CDR3 sequences, of which around a fifth are seen a single time; 64% belongs to the top ten. Antigen specificity for these receptors is unknown. The material sequenced was CD8+ T cells from cultured PBMCs, taken from culture after CMV antigen stimulation. Receptor source: a human donor in good health (CMV status not recorded). Some clones in this sample may be carry-over from other donors' samples.

This clonotype was counted between two and nine times. The rearrangement uses TRBV7-9 and TRBJ2-1, with D unclear. Trimming took off 1 base at V and 2 bases at J, with 6 bases between the two ends. The CDR3 has 14 residues. The germline CDR1 and CDR2 sequences are SEHNR and FQNEAQ (reference sequence). The CDR3 region has the DNA TGTGCCAGCAGCTTAGAAGGGACCTACAATGAGCAGTTCTTC. Protein: CASSLEGTYNEQFF.

This clonotype was counted between two and nine times. The genes are TRBV12-5 and TRBJ2-1; the match to TRBD1 covers 7 bases. V was pared by 5 bases and J by 6 bases, with 4 bases of the junction left unmatched. The CDR3 contains 13 residues. In germline, CDR1 is LGHNT, CDR2 FRNRAP. The CDR3 sequence: CASGRRDSNEQFF. In DNA, the CDR3 is TGTGCTAGTGGTAGACGGGACAGCAATGAGCAGTTCTTC.

This clonotype was seen a handful of times. The chain employs TRBV7-2 and TRBJ2-7; 11 nucleotides match TRBD2. CDR1 and CDR2 (germline): SGHTA, FQGNSA. Trimming at V came to 5 bases and at J to 3 bases, leaving 9 bases not matched to a gene. This CDR3 is built from 16 residues. CDR3 bases: TGTGCCAGCAGCCCAAATAGCGGGAGGGCCCACTACGAGCAGTACTTC. This translates into CASSPNSGRAHYEQYF. The full variable domain, rest sourced from reference TRBV7-2 and TRBJ2-7, is GAGVSQSPSNKVTEKGKDVELRCDPISGHTALYWYRQSLGQGLEFLIYFQGNSAPDKSGLPSDRFSAERTGGSVSTLTIQRTQQEDSAVYLCASSPNSGRAHYEQYFGPGTRLTVT.

This clonotype was counted between two and nine times. The gene calls are TRBV11-2 and TRBJ2-7; 9 bases line up with TRBD2. With 10 bases clipped from V and 5 bases from J, the junction kept 12 bases outside the gene matches. Germline V gene sequence: CDR1 SGHAT, CDR2 FQNNGV. CDR3 length equals 14 residues. The CDR3 sequence is CANSSSGRCDEQYF. CDR3 sequence (DNA): TGTGCCAACAGTTCAAGCGGGAGGTGCGACGAGCAGTACTTC.

The chain links TRBV4-2 to TRBJ1-1, with TRBD1 matching 8 bases. Unmatched junction bases numbered 10, after V lost 4 bases and J lost 0 bases. CDR1 is LGHNA, CDR2 YNFKEQ, per germline. This CDR3 has 17 amino acids. Here the CDR3 reads CASSPRPGTGMNTEAFF. The CDR3 DNA reads as TGTGCCAGCAGCCCGCGTCCCGGGACAGGTATGAACACTGAAGCTTTCTTT.

This chain joins TRBV6-6 and TRBJ1-1; a weak D match, TRBD1 (6 bases). The length of the CDR3 is 14 residues. Trimming took off 8 bases at V and 0 bases at J, with 13 bases between the two ends. Germline V gives CDR1 MNHNY, CDR2 SVGAGI (reference sequence). The CDR3 spells CASDRIKMNTEAFF. The CDR3 coding sequence is TGTGCCAGCGACAGGATAAAGATGAACACTGAAGCTTTCTTT.

This clonotype came up a few times. The rearrangement uses TRBV7-8 and TRBJ2-3; D is uncertain. This CDR3 is built from 14 residues. Germline CDR1 and CDR2: SGHVS and FQNEAQ. V lost 2 bases, J lost 1 base, and 7 bases lay in between. The DNA for the CDR3 is TGTGCCAGCAGCTTATTTAGGGGCACAGATACGCAGTATTTT. This gives the protein CASSLFRGTDTQYF.

This clonotype was counted only a few times. The chain recombines TRBV11-2 with TRBJ2-3; 10 nucleotides align to TRBD2. Losses at the gene ends were 4 bases for V and 11 bases for J; bases not matched to a gene: 27. The CDR3 is 20 amino acids. The germline V gene has CDR1 SGHAT and CDR2 FQNNGV. In nucleotides, the CDR3 is TGTGCCAGCAGCTACGAAGGGGGCGAGCGGGGGGGCCTCCAACCCATGGTGCAGTATTTT. Its protein is CASSYEGGERGGLQPMVQYF.

This clonotype was observed a few times. The chain carries TRBV9 and TRBJ2-3, with D perhaps matching TRBD1 (6 bases). CDR1 and CDR2 from the germline V gene are SGDLS and YYNGEE. V lost 4 bases and J lost 0, with 15 bases in between. The CDR3 is made up of 16 amino acids. The CDR3 sequence is CASSLPVDSSTDTQYF. The DNA for the CDR3 is TGTGCCAGCAGCCTCCCGGTGGACAGTAGCACAGATACGCAGTATTTT.

The chain employs TRBV6-1 and TRBJ2-7; 11 bases are shared with TRBD2. Germline CDR1 is MNHNS and CDR2 is SASEGT. V lost 5 bases to trimming and J lost 3 bases; unmatched junction nucleotides: 0. CDR3 size: 13 residues. DNA for the CDR3: TGTGCCAGCAGTACTAGCGGGAGCTACGAGCAGTACTTC. It encodes CASSTSGSYEQYF.

In its sample, this clonotype was seen a few times. J is TRBJ2-1 and V is TRBV28; no definite D call. V was clipped by 3 bases and J by 0 bases, with 6 bases between them. Germline CDR1 and CDR2: MDHEN and SYDVKM. This CDR3 is built from 14 residues. The CDR3 here is CASSFGDSYNEQFF. CDR3 coding DNA: TGTGCCAGCAGTTTTGGAGACTCCTACAATGAGCAGTTCTTC.

This clonotype has a handful of counts. The chain has TRBV7-9 and TRBJ2-1; TRBD2 agrees at 8 bases. The J segment lost 6 bases and the V segment lost 4 bases, leaving 14 bases of the junction unmatched. The CDR3 is 17 residues long. From germline, CDR1 is SEHNR and CDR2 FQNEAQ (reference sequence). CDR3 coding DNA: TGTGCCAGCAGCTCTCCCTCCGGGACTAGGAGGATCAATGAGCAGTTCTTC. Translating it yields CASSSPSGTRRINEQFF.

The chain links TRBV27 to TRBJ2-1, with D possibly being TRBD2 (6 bases). The CDR3 runs 15 residues. Between the trimmed V and J ends, which lost 5 bases and 10 bases, there was a span of 21 bases. Germline V CDR1 and CDR2: MNHEY, SMNVEV (reference sequence). The chain's CDR3 is CASSASRSGEREQFF. The CDR3 DNA is TGTGCCAGCAGTGCCTCGAGGTCGGGGGAGCGGGAGCAGTTCTTC.

Many counts were recorded for this clonotype. The genes are TRBV19 and TRBJ2-7; no reliable D call. Germline V CDR1 and CDR2: LNHDA, SQIVND (reference sequence). The V gene lost 3 bases and the J gene lost 5 bases, with 8 bases spanning the gap. This CDR3 has 12 residues. The CDR3 is CASSIKNDEQYF. As DNA, the CDR3 is TGTGCCAGTAGTATTAAGAATGACGAGCAGTACTTC.

This clonotype came up a few times. The chain is built from TRBV7-9 and TRBJ1-4; perhaps TRBD1 as D (5 bases). The length of the CDR3 is 14 residues. Trimming took 6 bases from V and 5 from J, leaving 13 bases between them. Germline lookup yields CDR1 SEHNR and CDR2 FQNEAQ (reference sequence). The chain's CDR3 is CASRGTAANEKLFF. The CDR3 bases are TGTGCCAGCAGGGGGACCGCTGCGAATGAAAAACTGTTTTTT. Full variable domain (rest looked up from reference TRBV7-9 and TRBJ1-4): DTGVSQNPRHKITKRGQNVTFRCDPISEHNRLYWYRQTLGQGPEFLTYFQNEAQLEKSRLLSDRFSAERPKGSFSTLEIQRTEQGDSAMYLCASRGTAANEKLFFGSGTQLSVL.

This clonotype has more than one count but fewer than ten. This chain uses TRBV7-2 with TRBJ2-3; D unclear. V was pared by 5 bases and J by 2 bases, with 17 bases between. The CDR3 is made up of 16 amino acids. Germline V gene sequence: CDR1 SGHTA, CDR2 FQGNSA. The CDR3 DNA is TGTGCCAGCAGCCCCCTTGGTAGGGATCTCACAGATACGCAGTATTTT. Residues: CASSPLGRDLTDTQYF.

The genes are TRBV9 and TRBJ1-4; weak D call: TRBD1 (6 bases). Germline loops: CDR1 SGDLS, CDR2 YYNGEE. This CDR3 spans 14 amino acids. Between the trimmed V and J ends, which lost 4 bases and 3 bases, there was a span of 10 bases. The CDR3 spells CASSSGTPNEKLFF. The CDR3 DNA reads as TGTGCCAGCAGCTCCGGGACACCTAATGAAAAACTGTTTTTT. The full variable domain, completed using reference TRBV9 and TRBJ1-4, is DSGVTQTPKHLITATGQRVTLRCSPRSGDLSVYWYQQSLDQGLQFLIQYYNGEERAKGNILERFSAQQFPDLHSELNLSSLELGDSALYFCASSSGTPNEKLFFGSGTQLSVL.

The V call is TRBV27, the J call TRBJ2-1, with 7 positions matching TRBD1. CDR1 is MNHEY and CDR2 is SMNVEV in the germline V gene (reference sequence). V lost 5 bases to trimming and J lost 6 bases; unmatched junction nucleotides: 16. CDR3 size: 17 residues. The DNA for the CDR3 is TGTGCCAGCAGTCCCTTGGGTGGCCAGACAGGGAGCAATGAGCAGTTCTTC. Its translation: CASSPLGGQTGSNEQFF.

The gene calls are TRBV12-3 or TRBV12-4 and TRBJ1-1; D gene uncertain. V was clipped by 3 bases and J by 7 bases, with 9 bases between them. The CDR3 runs 12 residues. The CDR3 here is CASSFRIDEAFF. CDR3 DNA: TGTGCCAGCAGTTTCCGGATAGATGAAGCTTTCTTT.

This clonotype was seen only a few times. The chain combines TRBV25-1 with TRBJ2-2; D may match TRBD1 or TRBD2 (5 bases each). V shed 1 base and J shed 2 bases, with 8 bases lying between them. Germline-derived CDR1 and CDR2 are MGHDK and SYGVNS. The CDR3 runs to 15 residues. The CDR3 spells CASSEFGGNTGELFF. The CDR3 DNA reads as TGTGCCAGCAGTGAATTTGGGGGAAACACCGGGGAGCTGTTTTTT.

V and J are TRBV5-8 and TRBJ2-2; D is ambiguous. This CDR3 region has 16 residues. The germline CDR1 and CDR2 sequences are SGHTS and YDEGEE. V lost 0 bases to trimming and J lost 1 base, with 10 bases between them. The CDR3 here is CASSLVSIGNTGELFF. The CDR3 DNA sequence: TGTGCCAGCAGCTTGGTTTCCATAGGGAACACCGGGGAGCTGTTTTTT.

The CDR3: CASSLNWNEQFF. The CDR3 coding sequence is TGTGCCAGCAGCTTAAACTGGAATGAGCAGTTCTTC. The chain carries TRBV7-3 and TRBJ2-1, with D uncertain. Germline V gene data show CDR1 as SGHTA and CDR2 as FQGTGA. The CDR3 sequence is 12 residues long. V was pared by 1 base and J by 7 bases, with 5 bases between. Drawing the rest from reference TRBV7-3 and TRBJ2-1, the complete variable domain is GAGVSQTPSNKVTEKGKYVELRCDPISGHTALYWYRQSLGQGPEFLIYFQGTGAADDSGLPNDRFFAVRPEGSVSTLKIQRTERGDSAVYLCASSLNWNEQFFGPGTRLTVL.

In its sample, this clonotype was seen many times. The chain joins TRBV11-2 to TRBJ1-1; 7 positions agree with TRBD1. The CDR3 sequence is 13 residues long. V trimming: 6 bases; J trimming: 4 bases; junction bases outside the gene matches: 5. CDR1 is SGHAT, CDR2 FQNNGV, per germline. CDR3 DNA sequence: TGTGCCAGCAGGCGCGGGACAGCCACTGAAGCTTTCTTT. Protein product: CASRRGTATEAFF.

This clonotype appeared a few times. V gene TRBV5-1 combines with J gene TRBJ2-5; 7 nucleotides line up with TRBD1. V lost 5 bases, J lost 1 base, and 8 bases stayed unmatched. Germline loops: CDR1 SGHRS, CDR2 YFSETQ. The CDR3 has 15 residues. As DNA, the CDR3 is TGCGCCAGCAGAAACAGGGGCCCGATCCAAGAGACCCAGTACTTC. This translates into CASRNRGPIQETQYF.

This clonotype was seen more than once but under ten times. V and J are TRBV7-8 and TRBJ2-3; D could derive from TRBD1 or TRBD2 (6 bases each). V gave up 5 bases and J gave up 4 bases, with 19 bases separating them. Per the germline V gene, CDR1 is SGHVS and CDR2 is FQNEAQ. The CDR3 is 16 residues long. The CDR3 loop is CASSPPEGENPDTQYF. CDR3 sequence (DNA): TGTGCCAGCAGCCCCCCGGAGGGGGAGAACCCAGATACGCAGTATTTT.

The table lists this clonotype with a count of one. The chain combines TRBV7-6 with TRBJ2-7; possibly TRBD2 for D (6 bases). Trimming pared 5 bases from V and 2 bases from J, leaving 19 bases between. Germline V lookup: CDR1 SGHVS, CDR2 FNYEAQ. The length of the CDR3 is 16 residues. CDR3 sequence (DNA): TGTGCCAGCAGCCCCGGCGGGAACGGTTCCCCCTACGAGCAGTACTTC. Translating gives CASSPGGNGSPYEQYF.